The 23 T cell receptor beta chains given below trace back to one sample, sequenced in a study of T cells after yellow fever vaccination. TCRdb reprocessed the 5' RACE reads with MiXCR, giving one entry per CDR3 protein. The sample has 200,000 to 250,000 distinct CDR3 sequences, 3% to 4% seen once; the top ten hold 3.2%. The input for sequencing was CD4+ T cells sorted from PBMCs, taken 10 days after the yellow fever booster vaccination. Receptors were obtained from a man younger than 30 who received the YFV17D yellow fever vaccine.

This clonotype was recorded at least ten times. This chain joins TRBV5-1 and TRBJ2-7; D is possibly TRBD1 (6 bases). CDR1 and CDR2 from the germline V gene are SGHRS and YFSETQ. The CDR3 is 13 residues long. V gave up 7 bases and J gave up 3 bases, with 14 bases separating them. In DNA form, the CDR3 reads TGCGCCAGCGTCCAGGACAGACTCTACGAGCAGTACGTC. This encodes CASVQDRLYEQYV.

This clonotype has a handful of counts. The chain carries TRBV20-1 and TRBJ1-5; a possible D gene is TRBD1 (5 bases). Germline V gene data show CDR1 as DFQATT and CDR2 as SNEGSKA (reference sequence). The CDR3 contains 13 residues. The V gene lost 0 bases and the J gene lost 7 bases, with 10 bases spanning the gap. The CDR3 protein is CSAREGQGQPQHF. The CDR3 DNA sequence: TGCAGTGCTAGAGAGGGGCAAGGACAGCCCCAGCATTTT.

This clonotype has a handful of counts. This chain links TRBV6-5 with TRBJ1-5; 9 nucleotides agree with TRBD1. Germline CDR1 MNHEY, CDR2 SVGAGI. V trimming: 5 bases; J trimming: 2 bases; junction bases outside the gene matches: 4. The CDR3 totals 15 residues. CDR3: CASSTGGAGNQPQHF. The CDR3 DNA sequence: TGTGCCAGCAGTACAGGGGGCGCAGGCAATCAGCCCCAGCATTTT.

The chain combines TRBV3-1 with TRBJ2-2; 7 bases agree with TRBD2. The CDR3 extends over 15 amino acids. Per germline, CDR1 LGHDT and CDR2 YNNKEL (reference sequence). V lost 5 bases and J lost 5; bases outside the gene matches: 8. CDR3 bases: TGTGCCAGCAGCGCCCGGGAAGCGGGAACCGGGGAGCTGTTTTTT. It yields the protein CASSAREAGTGELFF.

This clonotype occurred many times. The chain is built from TRBV4-1 and TRBJ1-1, with 7 bases aligning to TRBD1. V lost 3 bases, J lost 4 bases, and 8 bases stayed unmatched. In germline, CDR1 is MGHRA, CDR2 YSYEKL. The CDR3 totals 15 residues. The DNA of the CDR3 is TGCGCCAGCAGCCACCACAGGGGAAACTTCACTGAAGCTTTCTTT. Translation: CASSHHRGNFTEAFF.

This clonotype was recorded at least ten times. The gene calls are TRBV28 and TRBJ2-7; no definite D call. CDR1 is MDHEN, CDR2 SYDVKM, per germline. Trimming removed 7 bases from V and 4 bases from J, with 8 bases in between. The CDR3 extends over 11 amino acids. Here the CDR3 reads CASKGFYEQYF. The CDR3 DNA sequence: TGTGCCAGCAAAGGGTTTTACGAGCAGTACTTC.

This clonotype came up a few times. This CDR3 reads CASSLSGPPDQPQHF. For the CDR3, the DNA is TGTGCCAGCAGCTTAAGTGGGCCGCCGGATCAGCCCCAGCATTTT. The V gene is TRBV7-8, the J gene TRBJ1-5; D gene unclear. The CDR3 loop spans 15 amino acids. V was cut by 2 bases and J by 5 bases, with 13 bases left in between. Germline V gene sequence: CDR1 SGHVS, CDR2 FQNEAQ.

Only a few counts were recorded for this clonotype. The chain recombines TRBV5-4 with TRBJ2-6; TRBD2 is a possible D gene (5 bases). The V end lost 4 bases, the J end lost 7 bases, and 15 bases lay between the germline ends. CDR1 and CDR2 (germline): SGHNT, YYREEE (reference sequence). The CDR3 is 15 residues long. This chain's CDR3 is CASSPLQSGANVLTF. The CDR3, as DNA: TGTGCCAGCAGCCCCCTCCAGTCGGGAGCCAACGTCCTGACTTTC. Together with reference TRBV5-4 and TRBJ2-6, the CDR3 gives the full variable domain: ETGVTQSPTHLIKTRGQQVTLRCSSQSGHNTVSWYQQALGQGPQFIFQYYREEENGRGNFPPRFSGLQFPNYSSELNVNALELDDSALYLCASSPLQSGANVLTFGAGSRLTVL.

This clonotype showed up many times. The rearrangement joins TRBV7-2 to TRBJ2-2, with TRBD2 matching 8 bases. The CDR3 is 15 residues long. The V gene's germline CDR1 is SGHTA and CDR2 FQGNSA. The V and J ends lost 5 bases and 1 base, in that order; junction bases with no gene match: 3. The CDR3 nucleotides read TGTGCCAGCAGCCGGGGACTAGAGAACACCGGGGAGCTGTTTTTT. The encoded protein is CASSRGLENTGELFF.

This clonotype was seen a few times. The chain couples TRBV27 to TRBJ2-2; 7 bases match TRBD1. The trim removed 5 bases at V and 2 bases at J, leaving 11 bases unmatched. Germline V gene data show CDR1 as MNHEY and CDR2 as SMNVEV (reference sequence). This CDR3 comprises 17 residues. This chain's CDR3 is CASSTRDSGTNTGELFF. Here the CDR3 DNA reads TGTGCCAGCAGTACGAGGGACAGCGGAACTAACACCGGGGAGCTGTTTTTT.

This clonotype has more than one count but fewer than ten. The chain carries TRBV2 and TRBJ1-6; D gene uncertain. Germline CDR1 and CDR2: SNHLY and FYNNEI. Trimming took off 1 base at V and 16 bases at J, with 11 bases between the two ends. The CDR3 consists of 12 residues. CDR3 in amino acids: CASSEGRSTLHF. In nucleotides, the CDR3 is TGTGCCAGCAGTGAAGGGCGGTCTACACTCCACTTT.

This clonotype appeared a few times. The V call is TRBV24-1, the J call TRBJ1-2; D is unclear. V lost 5 bases and J lost 7, with 13 bases in between. Per germline, CDR1 KGHDR and CDR2 SFDVKD. The CDR3 contains 13 residues. The CDR3 DNA follows: TGTGCCACCAGTGGAGGCCTAGAGGGTGGCTACACCTTC. Amino acid sequence: CATSGGLEGGYTF.

This clonotype was observed a handful of times. The chain links TRBV11-2 to TRBJ2-4; 10 bases line up with TRBD1. Germline V gene lookup returns CDR1 SGHAT and CDR2 FQNNGV. V lost 5 bases, J lost 9 bases, and 4 bases stayed unmatched. The CDR3 totals 13 residues. Here the CDR3 DNA reads TGTGCCAGCAGCCCCAGGGACAGGGGCATTCAGTACTTC. This encodes CASSPRDRGIQYF.

This clonotype was detected a few times. The CDR3, as DNA: TGTGCCAGCAGCGTAGGGACAGTATACACAGATACGCAGTATTTT. Protein: CASSVGTVYTDTQYF. V usage is TRBV9 and J usage is TRBJ2-3, with a weak D call TRBD1 (6 bases). Looked up from germline, CDR1 is SGDLS and CDR2 is YYNGEE. Trimming cost V 0 bases and J 2 bases, with 10 bases left between them. CDR3 size: 15 residues.

This chain connects TRBV15 to TRBJ1-1; 8 nucleotides agree with TRBD1. J lost 4 bases, V lost 1 base, and 5 bases had no gene match. Germline CDR1 and CDR2: LNHNV and YYDKDF (reference sequence). The CDR3 sequence is 15 residues long. The CDR3 sequence is CATSRAAGGGTEAFF. The CDR3 DNA reads TGTGCCACCAGCAGAGCCGCAGGGGGCGGCACTGAAGCTTTCTTT. Supplemented by reference TRBV15 and TRBJ1-1, the full variable domain reads DAMVIQNPRYQVTQFGKPVTLSCSQTLNHNVMYWYQQKSSQAPKLLFHYYDKDFNNEADTPDNFQSRRPNTSFCFLDIRSPGLGDTAMYLCATSRAAGGGTEAFFGQGTRLTVV.

Only a few counts were recorded for this clonotype. This chain links TRBV20-1 with TRBJ2-1; D remains ambiguous. Germline lookup yields CDR1 DFQATT and CDR2 SNEGSKA (reference sequence). Trimming left V 6 bases short and J 3 bases short, with 12 bases between. This CDR3 has 13 amino acids. The CDR3 DNA sequence: TGCAGTGCCGCTACCACGGGCTACAATGAGCAGTTCTTC. Translated: CSAATTGYNEQFF.

A few counts support this clonotype. The CDR3 region is CASSELGMNTEAFF. CDR3 bases: TGCGCCAGCAGTGAGTTAGGAATGAACACTGAAGCTTTCTTT. The chain couples TRBV10-2 to TRBJ1-1, with unresolved D. Trimming removed 1 base at V and 0 bases at J, with 6 bases between. The CDR3 is made up of 14 amino acids. Per germline, CDR1 WSHSY and CDR2 SAAADI.

This clonotype was counted many times. The CDR3 region is CASSFNRGIQYF. The CDR3 DNA reads as TGTGCCAGCAGTTTTAATAGGGGGATTCAGTACTTC. The genes are TRBV2 and TRBJ2-4; tentative D call: TRBD1 (6 bases). Trimming removed 5 bases at V and 10 bases at J, with 12 bases between. CDR1 and CDR2 from the germline V gene are SNHLY and FYNNEI. The CDR3 totals 12 residues.

This clonotype has a count of ten or more. This chain connects TRBV5-5 to TRBJ2-7, with D unclear. Germline V gene lookup returns CDR1 SGHKS and CDR2 YYEKEE (reference sequence). V gave up 2 bases and J gave up 2 bases, with 11 bases separating them. This CDR3 spans 14 amino acids. The CDR3 region has the DNA TGTGCCAGCAGCTTAAGCTTAGGAGCCTACGAGCAGTACGTC. Its translation: CASSLSLGAYEQYV.

This clonotype has a count of ten or more. The chain couples TRBV4-3 to TRBJ1-1; perhaps TRBD1 as D (5 bases). The CDR3 runs 15 residues. Germline CDR1 and CDR2: LGHNA and YSLEER. V dropped 2 bases and J dropped 4 bases, with 14 bases sitting between them. The CDR3 is CASSQSGGVVTEAFF. CDR3 bases: TGCGCCAGCAGCCAATCTGGGGGGGTTGTCACTGAAGCTTTCTTT.

V gene TRBV3-1 combines with J gene TRBJ1-1; D remains unclear. From germline, CDR1 is LGHDT and CDR2 YNNKEL (reference sequence). There are 12 residues in the CDR3. V was clipped by 0 bases and J by 5 bases, with 4 bases between them. In nucleotides, the CDR3 is TGTGCCAGCAGCCAAGAGGAAACTGAAGCTTTCTTT. Amino acids: CASSQEETEAFF.

This clonotype was seen only a few times. The rearrangement joins TRBV6-2 or TRBV6-3 to TRBJ2-3; no reliable D call. The CDR3 loop spans 12 amino acids. Germline-derived CDR1 and CDR2 are MNHEY and SVGEGT. V was shortened by 8 bases and J by 2 bases, with 8 bases between the two germline ends. The CDR3 region is CASGGFTDTQYF. The CDR3 coding sequence is TGTGCCAGCGGCGGATTCACAGATACGCAGTATTTT.

The CDR3 bases are TGTGCCAGTAGGTGGGACGGGACAGGGAACACCGGGGAGCTGTTTTTT. Encoded protein: CASRWDGTGNTGELFF. The J gene is TRBJ2-2, the V gene TRBV19, with 8 bases that match TRBD1. Germline assignment: CDR1 LNHDA and CDR2 SQIVND (reference sequence). This CDR3 is 16 amino acids long. The junction had 7 bases not matched to a gene; V was cut back by 6 bases and J by 1 base.